These 19 T cell receptor beta chains originate from one sample sequenced in a study of cytomegalovirus exposure and HLA in healthy donors. Produced via immunoSEQ multiplex PCR; TCRdb's table is partial and in-frame only. Among roughly 100,000 clones listed, 88% were seen once. The sequencing input was PBMCs. Receptor source: a woman under 30 in good health and CMV-seropositive.

The V gene is TRBV5-6, the J gene TRBJ1-1, with D perhaps TRBD1 (5 bases). CDR1 and CDR2 (germline): SGHDT, YYEEEE. This CDR3 has 16 residues. Trimming left V 5 bases short and J 7 bases short, with 24 bases between. The CDR3 reads CASSLDMGGASIEAFF. The CDR3 DNA reads as TGTGCCAGCAGTCTTGACATGGGGGGAGCCAGCATTGAAGCTTTCTTT.

This clone occurred once. The chain is built from TRBV6-6 and TRBJ1-2, with 11 positions matching TRBD1. Germline assignment: CDR1 MNHNY and CDR2 SVGAGI (reference sequence). The CDR3 covers 16 residues. V lost 5 bases to trimming and J lost 4 bases; unmatched junction nucleotides: 9. CDR3 nucleotide sequence: TGTGCCAGCAGTCCACGGACAGGGGGCGCCCTCTATGGCTACACCTTC. Translated, it gives CASSPRTGGALYGYTF.

J is TRBJ1-5 and V is TRBV13, with D unresolved. CDR3 length: 14 residues. Germline-derived CDR1 and CDR2 are PRHDT and FYEKMQ (reference sequence). The V end was cut by 0 bases, the J end by 3 bases, with 6 bases between. Here the CDR3 reads CASSLGLINQPQHF. Written as DNA, the CDR3 is TGTGCCAGCAGCTTAGGACTAATCAATCAGCCCCAGCATTTT.

The V gene is TRBV21-1, the J gene TRBJ1-2; TRBD1, the D gene given by the table, was not confirmed from the DNA. TRBV21-1 is designated a pseudogene. This CDR3 region has 14 residues. The CDR3 region is CASSNRDSVDGYTF. The CDR3 nucleotides read TGTGCCAGCAGCAACAGGGATTCCGTCGATGGCTACACCTTC.

The V call is TRBV2, the J call TRBJ2-3; TRBD2 might be the D (5 bases). V was trimmed by 3 bases and J by 3 bases, leaving 7 bases between them. The germline gives CDR1 SNHLY, CDR2 FYNNEI. CDR3 length equals 13 residues. The CDR3 here is CASSEAGTDTQYF. The CDR3 coding sequence is TGTGCCAGCAGTGAGGCGGGTACAGATACGCAGTATTTT.

The chain uses TRBV27 and TRBJ2-7, with 9 bases identical to TRBD1. This CDR3 is built from 12 residues. Trimming cost V 6 bases and J 7 bases; bases outside gene matches: 4. Germline V CDR1 and CDR2: MNHEY, SMNVEV (reference sequence). This CDR3 reads CASSRDRVEQYF. The DNA for the CDR3 is TGTGCCAGCAGCCGGGACAGGGTGGAGCAGTACTTC.

The V gene is TRBV13, the J gene TRBJ1-2; D possibly corresponds to TRBD1 (5 bases). The CDR3 loop spans 14 amino acids. Germline V gene data show CDR1 as PRHDT and CDR2 as FYEKMQ (reference sequence). V lost 4 bases to trimming and J lost 4 bases, with 13 bases between them. CDR3 residues: CASSSREVRYGYTF. The CDR3 DNA is TGTGCCAGCAGCTCCAGGGAGGTTCGCTATGGCTACACCTTC. Full variable domain (outside the CDR3, taken from reference TRBV13 and TRBJ1-2): AAGVIQSPRHLIKEKRETATLKCYPIPRHDTVYWYQQGPGQDPQFLISFYEKMQSDKGSIPDRFSAQQFSDYHSELNMSSLELGDSALYFCASSSREVRYGYTFGSGTRLTVV.

This clone has a handful of counts. This chain joins TRBV10-2 and TRBJ1-6; the match to TRBD1 covers 9 bases. CDR3 length: 14 amino acids. CDR1 and CDR2 from the germline V gene are WSHSY and SAAADI. V gave up 9 bases and J gave up 7 bases; unmatched junction bases: 7. The CDR3 coding sequence is TGCGCCAGTCACAGGGACAGGGTAAATTCACCCCTCCACTTT. As protein: CASHRDRVNSPLHF.

The gene calls are TRBV7-8 and TRBJ1-1; tentative D call: TRBD1 (6 bases). V was cut by 7 bases and J by 1 base, with 22 bases left in between. Germline CDR1 reads SGHVS; CDR2 reads FQNEAQ. CDR3 length equals 17 residues. The CDR3 DNA sequence: TGTGCCAGCATCGTAGGCCCAGGGGTTCGGGGGAACACTGAAGCTTTCTTT. Its translation: CASIVGPGVRGNTEAFF. The whole variable domain, filled in from reference TRBV7-8 and TRBJ1-1, reads GAGVSQSPRYKVAKRGQDVALRCDPISGHVSLFWYQQALGQGPEFLTYFQNEAQLDKSGLPSDRFFAERPEGSVSTLKIQRTQQEDSAVYLCASIVGPGVRGNTEAFFGQGTRLTVV.

This clone has a single count. The chain recombines TRBV2 with TRBJ1-2; 12 bases are shared with TRBD1. In germline, CDR1 is SNHLY, CDR2 FYNNEI. The CDR3 runs to 16 residues. With 6 bases clipped from V and 4 bases from J, the junction kept 9 bases outside the gene matches. CDR3 DNA sequence: TGTGCCAGCAGCGACCCGGGACAGGGGGCGACCTATGGCTACACCTTC. This sequence encodes CASSDPGQGATYGYTF.

The V and J genes are TRBV28 and TRBJ2-7; a weak D match, TRBD1 (5 bases). This CDR3 is 15 amino acids long. In germline, CDR1 is MDHEN, CDR2 SYDVKM. Trimming left V 4 bases short and J 3 bases short, with 16 bases between. CDR3 nucleotide sequence: TGTGCCAGCAGTTCCCAGCTAACAGGACACTACGAGCAGTACGTC. Its protein is CASSSQLTGHYEQYV.

The gene calls are TRBV28 and TRBJ2-1; D is undetermined. CDR1 MDHEN and CDR2 SYDVKM come from the germline V gene. The CDR3 runs to 13 residues. With 1 base removed from V and 7 bases from J, the gap between germline ends came to 8 bases. Here the CDR3 DNA reads TGTGCCAGCAGTTTATCCCTGACAAATGAGCAGTTCTTC. It codes for CASSLSLTNEQFF.

The chain joins TRBV27 to TRBJ2-7; 8 bases line up with TRBD1. Per the germline V gene, CDR1 is MNHEY and CDR2 is SMNVEV (reference sequence). The CDR3 is made up of 14 amino acids. The V segment lost 6 bases and the J segment 5 bases; nucleotides outside the gene matches: 9. The CDR3 DNA reads TGTGCCAGCAGCCCGGCCAGGGGGCTCGACGAGCAGTACTTC. Translation: CASSPARGLDEQYF.

The chain employs TRBV5-4 and TRBJ2-7; maybe TRBD2 (6 bases). V was clipped by 2 bases and J by 6 bases, with 9 bases between them. The CDR3 has 12 amino acids. Germline V gene lookup returns CDR1 SGHNT and CDR2 YYREEE (reference sequence). The CDR3 protein is CASSFKEGEQYF. The CDR3 bases are TGTGCCAGCAGCTTCAAGGAGGGCGAGCAGTACTTC.

The genes are TRBV6-5 and TRBJ2-7; 9 bases are a match to TRBD1. CDR3 size: 13 residues. CDR1 and CDR2 (germline): MNHEY, SVGAGI. J lost 6 bases, V lost 6 bases, and 6 bases had no gene match. This CDR3 reads CASRETGGREQYV. For the CDR3, the DNA is TGTGCCAGCAGGGAGACAGGGGGTCGCGAGCAGTACGTC.

V is TRBV27 and J is TRBJ1-2, with D unclear. The CDR3 is made up of 12 amino acids. Germline CDR1 is MNHEY and CDR2 is SMNVEV (reference sequence). Trimming removed 5 bases at V and 8 bases at J, with 12 bases between. The CDR3 nucleotides are TGTGCCAGCAGTGTGGGCGGAGGGGGCTACACCTTC. It specifies CASSVGGGGYTF.

This chain joins TRBV11-2 and TRBJ1-1; D uncertain. V shed 6 bases and J shed 1 base, with 9 bases lying between them. The CDR3 runs to 13 residues. Looked up from germline, CDR1 is SGHAT and CDR2 is FQNNGV. CDR3 sequence (DNA): TGTGCCAGCAGTTATACAGCGAACACTGAAGCTTTCTTT. Protein: CASSYTANTEAFF. The full variable domain, with the rest looked up from reference TRBV11-2 and TRBJ1-1, is EAGVAQSPRYKIIEKRQSVAFWCNPISGHATLYWYQQILGQGPKLLIQFQNNGVVDDSQLPKDRFSAERLKGVDSTLKIQPAKLEDSAVYLCASSYTANTEAFFGQGTRLTVV.

This chain connects TRBV7-7 to TRBJ2-1; 7 bases are a match to TRBD1. V lost 1 base to trimming and J lost 2 bases; unmatched junction nucleotides: 2. This CDR3 has 15 residues. CDR1 and CDR2 from the germline V gene are SSHAT and FNYEAQ (reference sequence). The CDR3 loop reads CASSLGQGAYNEQFF. The CDR3 nucleotides are TGTGCCAGCAGCTTAGGACAGGGAGCCTACAATGAGCAGTTCTTC.

The chain carries TRBV7-2 and TRBJ1-4; 8 bases are shared with TRBD1. The CDR3 consists of 16 residues. CDR1 and CDR2 (germline): SGHTA, FQGNSA. The J segment lost 15 bases and the V segment lost 1 base, leaving 16 bases of the junction unmatched. The CDR3 bases are TGTGCCAGCAGCTTAGATGGGCGGACAGGGACAGGCAGAGTGTTTTTT. This gives the protein CASSLDGRTGTGRVFF. Drawing the rest from reference TRBV7-2 and TRBJ1-4, the complete variable domain is GAGVSQSPSNKVTEKGKDVELRCDPISGHTALYWYRQSLGQGLEFLIYFQGNSAPDKSGLPSDRFSAERTGGSVSTLTIQRTQQEDSAVYLCASSLDGRTGTGRVFFGSGTQLSVL.